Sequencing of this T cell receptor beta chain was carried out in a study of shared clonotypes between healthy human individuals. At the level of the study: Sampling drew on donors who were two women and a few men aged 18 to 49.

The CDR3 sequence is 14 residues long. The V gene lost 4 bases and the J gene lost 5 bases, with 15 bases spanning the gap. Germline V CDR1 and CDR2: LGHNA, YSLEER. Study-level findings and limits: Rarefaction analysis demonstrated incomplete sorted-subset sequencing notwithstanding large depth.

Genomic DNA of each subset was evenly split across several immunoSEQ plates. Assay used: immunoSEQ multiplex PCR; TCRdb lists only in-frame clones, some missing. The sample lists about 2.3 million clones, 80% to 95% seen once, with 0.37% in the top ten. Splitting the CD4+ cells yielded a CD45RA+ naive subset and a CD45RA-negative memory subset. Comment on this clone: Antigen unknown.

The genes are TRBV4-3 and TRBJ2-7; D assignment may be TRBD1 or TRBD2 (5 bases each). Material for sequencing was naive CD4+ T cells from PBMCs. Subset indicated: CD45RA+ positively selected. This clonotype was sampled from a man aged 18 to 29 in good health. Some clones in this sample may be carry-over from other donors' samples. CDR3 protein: CASSRGLGPNEQYF. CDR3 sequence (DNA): TGCGCCAGCAGCCGAGGGTTGGGACCCAACGAGCAGTACTTC.